This is a list of T cell receptor beta chains from one sample in a study of monozygotic twins with inflammatory bowel disease. TCRdb reprocessed the 5' RACE reads and stores each CDR3 protein as one record, lacking DNA. In all, the sample yields hundreds of thousands of distinct CDR3 sequences. The sequencing sample was made of blood. These receptors came from a human donor with ulcerative colitis or Crohn's disease, or a healthy co-twin of an affected twin (not recorded which). Both conserved end residues are part of each CDR3.

j_call	v_call	cdr3_aa
TRBJ2-2	TRBV19	CASILGGELFF
TRBJ2-7	TRBV29-1	CSVESDRDDEQYF
TRBJ2-3	TRBV11-2	CASSLARPLDTQYF
TRBJ2-5	TRBV12-3/TRBV12-4	CASSSPSGAGETQYF
TRBJ2-5	TRBV10-3	CAISFPGGEEETQYF
TRBJ1-1	TRBV4-3	CASSQPDRPNTEAFF
TRBJ2-3	TRBV7-2	CASEKGGRADTQYF
TRBJ1-4	TRBV7-8	CASSLLRGQGVNEKLFF
TRBJ2-1	TRBV7-2	CTSSKGVAYNEQFF
TRBJ2-2	TRBV4-3	CASSQAALTNTGELFF
TRBJ2-1	TRBV7-9	CASSPISGSVKLGQFF
TRBJ2-1	TRBV28	CASSLSPGQGILDEQFF
TRBJ2-3	TRBV6-1	CASSLADLIATDTQYF
TRBJ2-3	TRBV5-4	CASSLVGRGSPDTQYF
TRBJ1-2	TRBV7-9	CASSLRSSNYGYTF
TRBJ2-4	TRBV14	CASSQGISGGNIQYF
TRBJ2-5	TRBV12-3/TRBV12-4	CASSPVSSGAAAQYF
TRBJ1-2	TRBV6-5	CASSTSRGRAYGYTF
TRBJ2-1	TRBV29-1	CSVEDLVTGIDEQFF
TRBJ2-7	TRBV7-2	CASSFDWRTYEQYF
TRBJ2-1	TRBV7-3	CASSPTSGGANEQFF
TRBJ1-1	TRBV6-5	CASSYSAGGTEAFF
TRBJ1-2	TRBV12-3/TRBV12-4	CASSFGHLGYTF
TRBJ2-7	TRBV12-3/TRBV12-4	CASSVSVGYSYEQYF
TRBJ2-7	TRBV3-1	CASSLSGTIATYEQYF
TRBJ2-5	TRBV3-1	CASSQALGGETQYF
TRBJ2-3	TRBV18	CASSPPTGAGDTQYF
TRBJ2-6	TRBV28	CASRAAKSGANVLTF
TRBJ1-1	TRBV20-1	CSAPIGGQSEAFF
TRBJ1-4	TRBV4-3	CASSQVQGATNEKLFF
TRBJ1-4	TRBV7-8	CASSLRDRDEKLFF
TRBJ2-6	TRBV25-1	CASSGHRAGANVLTF
TRBJ2-2	TRBV18	CASSPISTNTGELFF
TRBJ2-7	TRBV30	CAWSIGGSIYEQYF
TRBJ2-5	TRBV12-3/TRBV12-4	CASSFGREETQYF
TRBJ2-3	TRBV11-1	CASSLPDYYSSTDTQYF
TRBJ2-1	TRBV29-1	CSVVGTGGYNEQFF
TRBJ2-7	TRBV11-2	CASRRDTTTYEQYF
TRBJ2-2	TRBV4-3	CASSQEAQGTGELFF
TRBJ1-1	TRBV7-8	CASSFSGAGVMNTEAFF
TRBJ2-5	TRBV25-1	CASSEWEYPQETQYF
TRBJ2-5	TRBV5-1	CASSHAGVGAQETQYF
TRBJ2-4	TRBV5-1	CASSSQGEGNIQYF
TRBJ2-5	TRBV14	CASSPGLALKTQYF
TRBJ1-5	TRBV10-3	CAISESTGGQPQHF
TRBJ2-7	TRBV20-1	CSARGGQDYEQYF
TRBJ2-7	TRBV20-1	CSARVPGGWEQYF
TRBJ1-1	TRBV15	CATSRDKGMNTEAFF
TRBJ1-3	TRBV11-2	CASSPDPSGTVSGNTIYF
TRBJ2-1	TRBV14	CASSLSSGNEQFF
TRBJ2-1	TRBV6-5	CASSLEKVSSYNEQFF
TRBJ2-1	TRBV7-8	CASSLDWSDEQFF
TRBJ2-5	TRBV20-1	CSASHWGETQYF